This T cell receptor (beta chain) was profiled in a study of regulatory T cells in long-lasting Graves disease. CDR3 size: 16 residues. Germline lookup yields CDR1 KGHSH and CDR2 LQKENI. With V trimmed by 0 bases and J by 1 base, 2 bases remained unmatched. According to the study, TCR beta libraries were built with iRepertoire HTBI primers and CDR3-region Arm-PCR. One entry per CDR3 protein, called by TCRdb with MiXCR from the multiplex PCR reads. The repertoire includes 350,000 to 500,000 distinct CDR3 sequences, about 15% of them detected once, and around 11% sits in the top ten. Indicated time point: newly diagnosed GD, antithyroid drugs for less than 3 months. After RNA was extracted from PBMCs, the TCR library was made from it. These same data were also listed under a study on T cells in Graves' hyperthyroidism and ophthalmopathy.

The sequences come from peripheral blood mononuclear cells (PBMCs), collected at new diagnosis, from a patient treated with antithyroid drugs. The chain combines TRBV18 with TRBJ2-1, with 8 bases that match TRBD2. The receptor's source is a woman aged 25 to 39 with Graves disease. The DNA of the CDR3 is TGTGCCAGCTCACCACCTAGCGGGACTTCCTACAATGAGCAGTTCTTC. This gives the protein CASSPPSGTSYNEQFF.